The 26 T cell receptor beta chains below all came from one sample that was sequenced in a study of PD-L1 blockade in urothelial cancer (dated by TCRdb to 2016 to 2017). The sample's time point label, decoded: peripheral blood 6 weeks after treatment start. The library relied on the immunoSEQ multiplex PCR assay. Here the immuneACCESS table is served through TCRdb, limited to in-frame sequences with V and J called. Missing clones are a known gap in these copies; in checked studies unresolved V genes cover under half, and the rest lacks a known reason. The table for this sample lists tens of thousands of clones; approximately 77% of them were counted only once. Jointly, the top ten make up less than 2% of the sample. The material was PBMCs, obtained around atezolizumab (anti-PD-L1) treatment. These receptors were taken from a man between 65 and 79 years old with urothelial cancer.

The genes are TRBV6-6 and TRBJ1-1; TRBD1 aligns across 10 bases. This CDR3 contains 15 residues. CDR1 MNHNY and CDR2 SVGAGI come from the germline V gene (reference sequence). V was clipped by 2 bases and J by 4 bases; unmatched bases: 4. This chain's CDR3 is CASSYPGTGATEAFF. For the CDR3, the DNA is TGTGCCAGCAGTTACCCCGGGACAGGGGCCACTGAAGCTTTCTTT.

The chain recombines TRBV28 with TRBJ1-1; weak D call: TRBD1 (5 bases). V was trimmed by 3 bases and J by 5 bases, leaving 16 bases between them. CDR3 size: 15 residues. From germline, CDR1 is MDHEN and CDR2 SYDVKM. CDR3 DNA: TGTGCCAGCAGTTTTCCCCGCGGGGGAAGGACTGAAGCTTTCTTT. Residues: CASSFPRGGRTEAFF.

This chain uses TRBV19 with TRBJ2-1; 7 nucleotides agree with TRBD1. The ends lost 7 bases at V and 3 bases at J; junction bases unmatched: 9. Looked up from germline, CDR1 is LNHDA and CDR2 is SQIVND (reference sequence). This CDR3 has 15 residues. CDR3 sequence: CASKGAKRSYNEQFF. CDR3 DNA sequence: TGTGCCAGTAAGGGGGCAAAACGTAGCTACAATGAGCAGTTCTTC.

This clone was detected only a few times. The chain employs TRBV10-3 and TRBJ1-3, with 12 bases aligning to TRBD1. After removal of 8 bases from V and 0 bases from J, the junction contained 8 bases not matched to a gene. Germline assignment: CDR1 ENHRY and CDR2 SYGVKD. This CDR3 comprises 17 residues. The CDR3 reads CAIQGQGAHGSGNTIYF. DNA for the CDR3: TGTGCCATCCAGGGACAGGGGGCCCATGGCTCTGGAAACACCATATATTTT.

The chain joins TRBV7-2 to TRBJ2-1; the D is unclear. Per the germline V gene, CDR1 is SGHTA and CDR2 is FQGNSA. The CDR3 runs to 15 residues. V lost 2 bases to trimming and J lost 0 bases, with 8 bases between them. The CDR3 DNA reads TGTGCCAGCAGCTTATATAGTAGCTCCTACAATGAGCAGTTCTTC. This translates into CASSLYSSSYNEQFF.

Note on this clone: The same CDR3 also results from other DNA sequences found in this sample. The CDR3: CSVDGLGSTGELFF. Here the CDR3 DNA reads TGCAGCGTTGATGGGTTAGGGAGTACCGGGGAGCTGTTTTTT. J is TRBJ2-2 and V is TRBV29-1, with a possible D match to TRBD2 (5 bases). The V end was cut by 3 bases, the J end by 5 bases, with 13 bases between. The CDR3 runs to 14 residues. The germline V gene has CDR1 SQVTM and CDR2 ANQGSEA.

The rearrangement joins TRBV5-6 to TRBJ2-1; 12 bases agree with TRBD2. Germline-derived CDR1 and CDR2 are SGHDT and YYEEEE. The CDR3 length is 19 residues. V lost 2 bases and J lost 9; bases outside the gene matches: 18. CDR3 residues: CASSLYGGGTSGRFGEQFF. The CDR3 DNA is TGTGCCAGCAGCTTATACGGCGGGGGAACTAGCGGGAGGTTCGGTGAGCAGTTCTTC.

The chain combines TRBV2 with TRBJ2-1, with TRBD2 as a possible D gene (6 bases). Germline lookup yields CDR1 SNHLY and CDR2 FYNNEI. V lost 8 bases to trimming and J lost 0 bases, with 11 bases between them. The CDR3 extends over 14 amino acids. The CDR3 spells CASAGSSSYNEQFF. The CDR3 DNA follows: TGTGCCAGCGCGGGAAGTAGCTCCTACAATGAGCAGTTCTTC.

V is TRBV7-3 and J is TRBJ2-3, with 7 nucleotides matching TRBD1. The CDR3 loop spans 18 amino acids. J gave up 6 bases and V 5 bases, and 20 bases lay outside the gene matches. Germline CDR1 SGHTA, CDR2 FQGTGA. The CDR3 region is CASSPKSKDRPHRDTQYF. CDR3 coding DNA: TGTGCCAGCAGCCCTAAATCAAAGGACAGGCCCCACAGGGATACGCAGTATTTT.

CDR3 loop: CASSQDAGTIYF. CDR3 bases: TGTGCCAGCAGCCAAGATGCGGGCACCATATATTTT. The rearrangement links TRBV4-2 to TRBJ1-3; D gene unclear. The CDR3 contains 12 residues. CDR1 LGHNA and CDR2 YNFKEQ come from the germline V gene. With 0 bases removed from V and 9 bases from J, the gap between germline ends came to 6 bases.

The CDR3 region has the DNA TGTGCCACCAGCCTAGACGGGGTTAGAAGGCAGCCCCAGCATTTT. Its translation: CATSLDGVRRQPQHF. The V call is TRBV15, the J call TRBJ1-5; unclear D gene. Germline assignment: CDR1 LNHNV and CDR2 YYDKDF (reference sequence). This CDR3 is 15 amino acids long. V was shortened by 5 bases and J by 7 bases, with 18 bases between the two germline ends.

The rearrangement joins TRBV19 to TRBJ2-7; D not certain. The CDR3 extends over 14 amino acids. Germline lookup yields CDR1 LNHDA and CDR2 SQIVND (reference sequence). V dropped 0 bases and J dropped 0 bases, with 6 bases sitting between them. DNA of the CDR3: TGTGCCAGTAGTATAGACGCTAACTCCTACGAGCAGTACTTC. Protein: CASSIDANSYEQYF.

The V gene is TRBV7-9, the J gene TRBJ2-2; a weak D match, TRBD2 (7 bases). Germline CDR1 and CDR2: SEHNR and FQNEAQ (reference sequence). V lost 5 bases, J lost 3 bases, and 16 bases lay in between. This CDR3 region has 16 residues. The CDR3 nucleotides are TGTGCCAGCAGCACTCACTCCGGGGGGCACACCGGGGAGCTGTTTTTT. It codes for CASSTHSGGHTGELFF.

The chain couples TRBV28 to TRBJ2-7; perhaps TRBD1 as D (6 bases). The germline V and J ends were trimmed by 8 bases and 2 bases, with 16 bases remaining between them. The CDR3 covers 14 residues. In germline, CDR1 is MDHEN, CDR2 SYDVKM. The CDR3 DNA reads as TGTGCCAGCCGACCCCAGGGACAAGCCTACGAGCAGTACTTC. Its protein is CASRPQGQAYEQYF.

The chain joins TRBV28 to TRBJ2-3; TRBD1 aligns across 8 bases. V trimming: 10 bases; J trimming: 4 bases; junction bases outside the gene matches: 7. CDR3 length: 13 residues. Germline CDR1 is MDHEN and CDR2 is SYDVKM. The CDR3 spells CATTGTGADTQYF. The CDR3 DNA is TGTGCCACCACCGGGACAGGAGCAGATACGCAGTATTTT.

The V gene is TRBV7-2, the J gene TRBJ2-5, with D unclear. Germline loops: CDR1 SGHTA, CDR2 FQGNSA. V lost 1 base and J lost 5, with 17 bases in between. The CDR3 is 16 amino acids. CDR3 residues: CASSLDSRRPLETQYF. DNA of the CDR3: TGTGCCAGCAGCTTAGATAGTCGCAGGCCCCTCGAGACCCAGTACTTC.

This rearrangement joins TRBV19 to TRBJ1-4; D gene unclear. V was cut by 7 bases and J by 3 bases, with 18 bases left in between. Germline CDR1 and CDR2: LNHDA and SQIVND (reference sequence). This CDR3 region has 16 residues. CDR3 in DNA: TGTGCCAGTACCTCGACACCCTTTGGATCTAATGAAAAACTGTTTTTT. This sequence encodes CASTSTPFGSNEKLFF.

The CDR3 reads CASSPTSGSKTQYF. The CDR3 coding sequence is TGTGCCAGCAGCCCTACCAGCGGGAGTAAGACCCAGTACTTC. The V gene is TRBV9, the J gene TRBJ2-5, with 8 bases identical to TRBD2. J was trimmed by 6 bases and V by 4 bases; bases with no gene match: 8. This CDR3 is built from 14 residues. Germline loops: CDR1 SGDLS, CDR2 YYNGEE.

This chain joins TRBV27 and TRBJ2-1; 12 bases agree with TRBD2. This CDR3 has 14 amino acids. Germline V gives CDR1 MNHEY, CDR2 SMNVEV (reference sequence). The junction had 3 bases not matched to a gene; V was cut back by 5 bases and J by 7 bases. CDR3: CASSRLAGDNEQFF. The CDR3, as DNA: TGTGCCAGCAGTCGACTAGCGGGAGATAATGAGCAGTTCTTC.

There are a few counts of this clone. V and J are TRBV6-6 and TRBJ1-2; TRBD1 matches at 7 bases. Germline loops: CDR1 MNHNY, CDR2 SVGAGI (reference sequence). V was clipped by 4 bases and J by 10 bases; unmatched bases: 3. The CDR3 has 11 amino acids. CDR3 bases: TGTGCCAGCAGTTGGGACAGTCACTACACCTTC. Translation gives CASSWDSHYTF.

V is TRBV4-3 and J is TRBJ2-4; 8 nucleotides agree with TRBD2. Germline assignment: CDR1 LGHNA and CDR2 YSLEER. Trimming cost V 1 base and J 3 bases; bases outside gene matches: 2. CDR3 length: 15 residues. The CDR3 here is CASSQVAGNKNIQYF. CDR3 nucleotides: TGCGCCAGCAGCCAAGTAGCGGGAAACAAAAACATTCAGTACTTC.

Written as DNA, the CDR3 is TGTGCCAGTAGTCCCCCGAATCTAGCCGGGGAGCTGTTTTTT. It encodes CASSPPNLAGELFF. The chain couples TRBV19 to TRBJ2-2; D gene unclear. The CDR3 loop spans 14 amino acids. CDR1 and CDR2 from the germline V gene are LNHDA and SQIVND (reference sequence). Trimming removed 5 bases from V and 6 bases from J, with 13 bases in between.

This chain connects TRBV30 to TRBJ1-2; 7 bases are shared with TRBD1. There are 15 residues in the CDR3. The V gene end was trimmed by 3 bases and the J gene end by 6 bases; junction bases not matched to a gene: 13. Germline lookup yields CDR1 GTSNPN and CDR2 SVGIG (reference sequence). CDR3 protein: CAWRPDQGGIDGYTF. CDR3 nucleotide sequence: TGTGCCTGGAGACCCGACCAGGGGGGCATAGATGGCTACACCTTC.

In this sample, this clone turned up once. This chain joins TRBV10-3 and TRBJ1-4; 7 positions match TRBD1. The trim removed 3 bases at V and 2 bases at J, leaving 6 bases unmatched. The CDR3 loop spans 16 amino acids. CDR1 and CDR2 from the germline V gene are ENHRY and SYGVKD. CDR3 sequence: CAISDAQGTTNEKLFF. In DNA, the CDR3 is TGTGCCATCAGTGACGCACAGGGGACGACTAATGAAAAACTGTTTTTT.

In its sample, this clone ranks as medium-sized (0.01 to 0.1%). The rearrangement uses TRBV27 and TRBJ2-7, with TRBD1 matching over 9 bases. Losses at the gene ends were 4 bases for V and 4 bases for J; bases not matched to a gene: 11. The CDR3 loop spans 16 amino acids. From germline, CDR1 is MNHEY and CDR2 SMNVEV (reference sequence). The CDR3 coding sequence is TGTGCCAGCAGTTCCTTTACCGGGACAGGGATTTACGAGCAGTACTTC. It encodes CASSSFTGTGIYEQYF.

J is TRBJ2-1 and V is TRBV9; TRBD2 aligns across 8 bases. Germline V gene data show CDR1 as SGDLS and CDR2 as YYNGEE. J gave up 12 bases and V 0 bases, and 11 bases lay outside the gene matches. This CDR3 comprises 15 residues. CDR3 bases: TGTGCCAGCAGCGTAGACGGGAGGGCCAGTCTTGGGCAGTTCTTC. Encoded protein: CASSVDGRASLGQFF.